Reported below is one TCR beta chain. Its specificity is not known. The entry originates in a study of CD8 T cells in ankylosing spondylitis. Findings and limits, study-wide: There was reportedly significant enrichment of clones that were disease-linked in matched ankylosing spondylitis synovial fluid. Prior work had noted some motif variants in reactive arthritis blood and synovial fluid.

By quantitative 5'-RACE with molecular barcodes, the TCR beta libraries were made. TCRdb re-called the 5' RACE reads with MiXCR, one entry per CDR3 protein. The profile shows approximately 290,000 distinct CDR3 sequences, less than 25% of them singletons. There are 16 residues in the CDR3. V trimming: 4 bases; J trimming: 0 bases; junction bases outside the gene matches: 1. CDR1 MNHEY and CDR2 SMNVEV come from the germline V gene (reference sequence). The origin of this receptor is a female donor with ankylosing spondylitis or in good health (not recorded which). The genes are TRBV27 and TRBJ2-1; 12 bases agree with TRBD2. Sequencing was done on a sample of blood, either unsorted or a sorted T cell fraction (not recorded which). The CDR3, as DNA: TGTGCCAGCAGTTCGACTAGCGGGAGCTCCTACAATGAGCAGTTCTTC. Translating it yields CASSSTSGSSYNEQFF.